A single T cell receptor (beta chain) is shown here with its context. This clone was seen a handful of times. No antigen is known for it. No base quality values were provided; no much bigger clone lies one nucleotide off. The data are from a study of beta chain features in type 1 diabetes listed by TCRdb under 2018. In the study overall: Mean age, gender distribution, total cell number and subset yield did not differ between patients and healthy donors. Regulatory and stem cell-like memory subsets were obtained from only 8 patients and about eight healthy donors, while naive and central memory subsets were obtained from all 30 or so donors. A total of 100 million to 110 million sorted cells were examined across all samples, and a strong correlation was observed between cell number per subset and RNA yield. In the study, recently diagnosed type 1 diabetes patients and matched healthy donors were compared on the TCRB repertoires of their sorted circulating CD4+ T cell subsets.

The paper's findings and limits, for the study overall: Naive, central memory and regulatory TCRB repertoires appeared more similar among patients than among healthy donors. Fewer insertions and more nucleotide deletions at VDJ recombination sites were observed in patients with type 1 diabetes, implying thymic rearrangement abnormalities. PCR may preferentially amplify shorter templates, but because patient and control samples were amplified and corrected together, any resulting skew would affect both groups equally. Because cDNA was sequenced instead of genomic DNA, activated cells with high expression could be over-represented, although the groups did not differ in activation or CD3 levels. A moderate but significant shortening of TCRB CDR3 length was observed in type 1 diabetes patients in all four CD4+ subsets. HLA sub-analyses involved small numbers of individuals, so any influence of HLA type on TCRB rearrangement remained unresolved.

Each donor gave one peripheral blood draw, about 110 mL on average, collected into heparinised tubes. A BD FACSAria II was used to sort naive, central memory, regulatory and stem cell-like memory CD4+ T cells with a panel that included CD45RO, CCR7, CD25, CD127, CD95 and CD27. Purity was above 95% for every sorted population. PBMCs were isolated right away by Lymphoprep density gradient centrifugation and were stained directly, without culture. Samples were stained and sorted in pairs, with one healthy donor and one patient per experiment, so that batch effects were minimized. All of the isolated RNA was reverse transcribed with the High Capacity cDNA Reverse Transcription Kit, so expressed TCRB transcripts were sequenced. Naive, central memory and regulatory T cell samples underwent deep immunoSEQ sequencing, averaging about 3.57 million total reads per sample. After sorted cells were lysed in RLT buffer, RNA was extracted with DNase-treated RNeasy Micro or Mini kits, with the choice depending on cell number. To prevent cross-contamination, every cell subset was processed on its own, while patient and healthy donor samples were processed together. The immunoSEQ multiplex PCR was used to amplify TCRB sequences from cDNA, yielding 87-bp fragments that span the CDR3 region. Amplicons were sequenced on the Illumina HiSeq platform. From the authors' description of their analysis: Synthetic template baselines were used to correct PCR bias computationally, reads within Hamming distance 2 were collapsed, and singletons that could not be merged were discarded. Reads were aligned against IMGT to assign V, D and J genes, CDR3 length and insertions or deletions at six rearrangement sites. Within each subset, clonotype counts were normalized to the number of sorted cells before true diversity and Gini coefficients were calculated with the tcR R package. Repertoire sharing was quantified using the overlap coefficient calculated on TCRB nucleotide sequences. This is the immuneACCESS table as TCRdb keeps it, with only in-frame sequences that have V and J called. A part of the clones is gone; compared with another copy, unresolved V genes explain less than half, and the rest is unexplained. The V and J calls and clone size are taken from that table; D and trimming were inferred from the DNA. In all, the sample holds around 280,000 clones, and 7% to 9% of those were seen once. The ten largest account for roughly 1% of the sample.

Taken from the germline V gene, the CDR1 and CDR2 loops are SGDLS and YYNGEE. Its CDR3 holds 16 amino acids, cysteine through phenylalanine. Only the CDR3 portion is preserved as DNA: 48 bases, with reading frame beginning at the first base. Trimmed from V: 3 bases; trimmed from J: 5 bases; junction bases lacking a gene match: 10. This clonotype was sampled from a woman under 30 in good health. Recombination joined TRBV9 with TRBJ2-5, and 10 junction bases match TRBD2. The sequencing input was central memory CD4+ T cells from blood. The CDR3 protein sequence reads: CASSGTLAGGVETQYF. Read as DNA, the sequence is TGTGCCAGCAGCGGAACCTTAGCGGGAGGCGTGGAGACCCAGTACTTC.